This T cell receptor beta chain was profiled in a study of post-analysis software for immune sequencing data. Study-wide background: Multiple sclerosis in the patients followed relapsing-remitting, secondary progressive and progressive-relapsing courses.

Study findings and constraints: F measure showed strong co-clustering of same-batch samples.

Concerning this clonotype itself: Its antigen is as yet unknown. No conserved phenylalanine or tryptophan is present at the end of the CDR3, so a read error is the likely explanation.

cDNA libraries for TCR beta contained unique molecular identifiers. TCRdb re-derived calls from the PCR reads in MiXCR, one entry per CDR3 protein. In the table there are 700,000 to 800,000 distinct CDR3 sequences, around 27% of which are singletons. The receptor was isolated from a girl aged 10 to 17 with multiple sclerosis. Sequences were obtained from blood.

The DNA for the CDR3 is TGTGCCAGCAGCCAAGGACTAGCGGGATCCAATGAGCAGTTCGTC. This codes for CASSQGLAGSNEQFV. V usage is TRBV3-1 and J usage is TRBJ2-1, with 11 positions matching TRBD2. The CDR3 runs 15 residues. The germline V gene has CDR1 LGHDT and CDR2 YNNKEL (reference sequence). V was pared by 1 base and J by 6 bases, with 2 bases of the junction left unmatched.